One sample yielded the 27 T cell receptor beta chains listed below, sequenced in a study of blood T cell repertoires in COVID-19. The repertoire was sequenced with immunoSEQ multiplex PCR; TCRdb's copy has only in-frame clones and lacks some. This table has around 24,000 clones, around 87% appearing once. The sample comprised peripheral blood. These receptors came from a woman aged 60-75 years with active COVID-19.

The CDR3 is CASSHPRQGEDTQYF. CDR3 sequence (DNA): TGTGCCAGCAGCCACCCCCGCCAGGGGGAAGATACGCAGTATTTT. This rearrangement joins TRBV3-1 (or the pseudogene TRBV3-2) to TRBJ2-3; the match to TRBD1 covers 7 bases. This CDR3 contains 15 residues. V shed 3 bases and J 5 bases; nucleotides not matched to a gene: 8. Germline V lookup: CDR1 LGHDT, CDR2 YNNKEL (reference sequence).

This clone was seen once. V usage is TRBV28 and J usage is TRBJ2-7; weak D call: TRBD2 (5 bases). This CDR3 region has 15 residues. The V gene's germline CDR1 is MDHEN and CDR2 SYDVKM. Trimming cost V 4 bases and J 0 bases, with 13 bases left between them. CDR3 sequence reads: CASSSPGLSSYEQYF. CDR3 bases: TGTGCCAGCAGTTCCCCCGGACTCAGCTCCTACGAGCAGTACTTC. The full variable domain, in which reference TRBV28 and TRBJ2-7 provide the parts outside the CDR3, is DVKVTQSSRYLVKRTGEKVFLECVQDMDHENMFWYRQDPGLGLRLIYFSYDVKMKEKGDIPEGYSVSREKKERFSLILESASTNQTSMYLCASSSPGLSSYEQYFGPGTRLTVT.

V usage is TRBV21-1 and J usage is TRBJ1-4. TRBV21-1 is flagged as a pseudogene. The CDR3 length is 17 residues. The CDR3 loop reads CASSKDRRGCIREKLFF. The CDR3 bases are TGTGCCAGCAGCAAAGACCGGCGGGGGTGCATTAGGGAAAAACTGTTTTTT.

The V call is TRBV20-1, the J call TRBJ2-7; 9 bases align to TRBD2. CDR3 size: 15 residues. The junction had 9 bases not matched to a gene; V was cut back by 3 bases and J by 3 bases. The germline gives CDR1 DFQATT, CDR2 SNEGSKA (reference sequence). CDR3 sequence: CSASRWERGDYEQYF. The CDR3 region has the DNA TGCAGTGCTAGTCGGTGGGAGCGGGGGGACTACGAGCAGTACTTC.

The chain has TRBV28 and TRBJ2-7; TRBD1 matches 8 bases. The CDR3 covers 13 residues. With 5 bases clipped from V and 11 bases from J, the junction kept 11 bases outside the gene matches. Germline V CDR1 and CDR2: MDHEN, SYDVKM. The CDR3 spells CASSPGTGRLKYF. In DNA form, the CDR3 reads TGTGCCAGCAGTCCGGGGACAGGTAGGCTTAAGTACTTC.

The chain has TRBV5-1 and TRBJ2-3, with D perhaps TRBD2 (6 bases). V lost 4 bases, J lost 2 bases, and 20 bases lay in between. CDR3 length: 17 residues. Per germline, CDR1 SGHRS and CDR2 YFSETQ. The CDR3 nucleotides read TGCGCCAGCAGCCCGGCGGGGCTAGCGAAATTCACAGATACGCAGTATTTT. Translated: CASSPAGLAKFTDTQYF.

Concerning this clone: The limits of the CDR3 on the DNA are not certain, so only TCRdb's listed CDR3 is given. The J gene is TRBJ1-4, the V gene TRBV30. Germline V gene sequence: CDR1 GTSNPN, CDR2 SVGIG (reference sequence). The CDR3 length equals 14 residues, ends included. CDR3 amino acids: CAWSPGVLRKNCFF.

This chain uses TRBV6-6 with TRBJ1-5; TRBD1 might be the D (6 bases). There are 15 residues in the CDR3. Germline V lookup: CDR1 MNHNY, CDR2 SVGAGI (reference sequence). Deletions cut 8 bases from V and 1 base from J, with 15 bases between. The CDR3 region has the DNA TGTGCCAGCGGGTATGGGGGCCAAAGCAATCAGCCCCAGCATTTT. It yields the protein CASGYGGQSNQPQHF.

V gene TRBV19 combines with J gene TRBJ2-2, with TRBD1 matching 9 bases. The CDR3 contains 14 residues. Germline V CDR1 and CDR2: LNHDA, SQIVND (reference sequence). The V segment lost 9 bases and the J segment 6 bases; nucleotides outside the gene matches: 8. In DNA form, the CDR3 reads TGTGCCAGCTTAATAACAGGGGGCTCCGGGGAGCTGTTTTTT. It codes for CASLITGGSGELFF.

The chain links TRBV19 to TRBJ1-1, with unresolved D. Germline V gene data show CDR1 as LNHDA and CDR2 as SQIVND (reference sequence). Trimming removed 0 bases from V and 2 bases from J, with 7 bases in between. The CDR3 runs to 14 residues. As DNA, the CDR3 is TGTGCCAGTAGTATAGATCGGGTCAACACTGAAGCTTTCTTT. It translates to CASSIDRVNTEAFF.

The genes are TRBV27 and TRBJ1-2; tentatively, D is TRBD1 (5 bases). Germline V gene lookup returns CDR1 MNHEY and CDR2 SMNVEV (reference sequence). Trimming left V 6 bases short and J 7 bases short, with 15 bases between. This CDR3 has 13 amino acids. For the CDR3, the DNA is TGTGCCAGCAGGTCCGGGGGACTGAGTGGCTACACCTTC. This gives the protein CASRSGGLSGYTF.

With respect to this clone: One junction end disagrees with the germline gene, perhaps due to a read error. This chain links TRBV19 with TRBJ1-5; 7 positions match TRBD1. The CDR3 loop spans 15 amino acids. In germline, CDR1 is LNHDA, CDR2 SQIVND (reference sequence). DNA for the CDR3: TGTGCCAGTAGTAGGGACCAAGGGGGCAATCAGCCCCAACATTTT. As protein: CASSRDQGGNQPQHF.

The gene calls are TRBV27 and TRBJ2-1; D possibly corresponds to TRBD2 (6 bases). The V gene's germline CDR1 is MNHEY and CDR2 SMNVEV (reference sequence). This CDR3 comprises 16 residues. V lost 5 bases to trimming and J lost 4 bases, with 18 bases between them. CDR3 sequence: CASSKSPSGSYNEQFF. The CDR3 coding sequence is TGTGCCAGCAGTAAAAGCCCGAGCGGGTCATACAATGAGCAGTTCTTC.

This chain links TRBV19 with TRBJ2-3, with TRBD1 as a possible D gene (5 bases). Germline values: CDR1 LNHDA, CDR2 SQIVND (reference sequence). V shed 3 bases and J shed 5 bases, with 18 bases lying between them. This CDR3 has 16 residues. The CDR3 DNA sequence: TGTGCCAGTAGTATTGAGACAGCAGCCTCGGGAGATACGCAGTATTTT. Protein: CASSIETAASGDTQYF. The variable domain in full, with the rest retrieved from reference TRBV19 and TRBJ2-3, is DGGITQSPKYLFRKEGQNVTLSCEQNLNHDAMYWYRQDPGQGLRLIYYSQIVNDFQKGDIAEGYSVSREKKESFPLTVTSAQKNPTAFYLCASSIETAASGDTQYFGPGTRLTVL.

This clone was seen just once. This rearrangement joins TRBV29-1 to TRBJ2-1; 7 bases agree with TRBD2. Germline loops: CDR1 SQVTM, CDR2 ANQGSEA. Losses at the gene ends were 4 bases for V and 4 bases for J; bases not matched to a gene: 4. CDR3 length: 13 residues. DNA for the CDR3: TGCAGCGTTGGAGCGGGACCTTACAATGAGCAGTTCTTC. Its protein product is CSVGAGPYNEQFF.

This clone was counted a single time. The chain recombines TRBV19 with TRBJ2-7, with 13 bases identical to TRBD2. The CDR3 consists of 17 residues. J was trimmed by 2 bases and V by 4 bases; bases with no gene match: 8. Germline V lookup: CDR1 LNHDA, CDR2 SQIVND (reference sequence). Written as DNA, the CDR3 is TGTGCCAGTAGTAGACGGACTAGCGGGAGTTCCACCTACGAGCAGTACTTC. Protein product: CASSRRTSGSSTYEQYF.

The CDR3: CATSESLNEQFF. Written as DNA, the CDR3 is TGTGCCACCAGTGAATCCTTGAATGAGCAGTTCTTC. V usage is TRBV24-1 and J usage is TRBJ2-1; no definite D call. V dropped 4 bases and J dropped 7 bases, with 7 bases sitting between them. The length of the CDR3 is 12 residues. Germline V gives CDR1 KGHDR, CDR2 SFDVKD.

This clone was detected a few times. V usage is TRBV11-2 and J usage is TRBJ2-7; 7 bases agree with TRBD1. The CDR3 is 18 amino acids. The germline V gene encodes CDR1 SGHAT and CDR2 FQNNGV. V lost 5 bases to trimming and J lost 0 bases; unmatched junction nucleotides: 16. The DNA of the CDR3 is TGTGCCAGCAGCCGTTACAAGCCTCAAGGACAGGCCTCCTACGAGCAGTACTTC. Translating it yields CASSRYKPQGQASYEQYF.

The rearrangement links TRBV19 to TRBJ2-1; TRBD2 aligns across 9 bases. CDR3 length equals 16 residues. V trimming: 4 bases; J trimming: 9 bases; junction bases outside the gene matches: 13. The germline V gene has CDR1 LNHDA and CDR2 SQIVND (reference sequence). DNA for the CDR3: TGTGCCAGTAGTAGGGGGACTAGCTTGCTGGGGGGTGAGCAGTTCTTC. Residues: CASSRGTSLLGGEQFF.

V and J are TRBV7-8 and TRBJ2-1; 8 bases are a match to TRBD2. CDR3 size: 16 residues. V dropped 1 base and J dropped 4; count of bases not matched to a gene: 6. CDR1 and CDR2 (germline): SGHVS, FQNEAQ. CDR3 protein: CASSLVTAGEYNEQFF. The CDR3 bases are TGTGCCAGCAGCTTAGTAACAGCGGGAGAATACAATGAGCAGTTCTTC.

Here the CDR3 DNA reads TGTGCTAGTGGTTTGAGTCTAGCGGGAGTAACTGAGCAGTTCTTC. The encoded protein is CASGLSLAGVTEQFF. The V and J genes are TRBV12-5 and TRBJ2-1, with 10 bases fitting TRBD2. This CDR3 has 15 residues. Germline assignment: CDR1 LGHNT and CDR2 FRNRAP. The junction had 7 bases not matched to a gene; V was cut back by 2 bases and J by 9 bases.

V is TRBV7-9 and J is TRBJ2-7; 7 bases fit TRBD1. The length of the CDR3 is 15 residues. The germline gives CDR1 SEHNR, CDR2 FQNEAQ (reference sequence). Losses at the gene ends were 0 bases for V and 5 bases for J; bases not matched to a gene: 7. CDR3 in amino acids: CASSLAYRGGNEQYF. CDR3 coding DNA: TGTGCCAGCAGCTTAGCCTACAGGGGTGGCAACGAGCAGTACTTC.

This rearrangement joins TRBV7-7 to TRBJ2-5; D remains ambiguous. The CDR3 consists of 14 residues. The germline CDR1 and CDR2 sequences are SSHAT and FNYEAQ (reference sequence). V lost 1 base to trimming and J lost 5 bases, with 11 bases between them. CDR3 sequence reads: CASSLVPGSETQYF. DNA for the CDR3: TGTGCCAGCAGCTTAGTGCCGGGTTCCGAGACCCAGTACTTC.

The rearrangement uses TRBV28 and TRBJ1-1, with 9 bases aligning to TRBD1. J gave up 1 base and V 8 bases, and 5 bases lay outside the gene matches. There are 14 residues in the CDR3. Germline V gene sequence: CDR1 MDHEN, CDR2 SYDVKM. Here the CDR3 DNA reads TGTGCCAGCTTGGAGGACAGGGGGAACACTGAAGCTTTCTTT. It codes for CASLEDRGNTEAFF.

The chain combines TRBV7-6 with TRBJ2-2; D possibly corresponds to TRBD2 (6 bases). Germline CDR1 is SGHVS and CDR2 is FNYEAQ. Trimming took off 1 base at V and 0 bases at J, with 6 bases between the two ends. This CDR3 comprises 15 residues. The CDR3 here is CASSLVAANTGELFF. For the CDR3, the DNA is TGTGCCAGCAGCTTAGTAGCGGCGAACACCGGGGAGCTGTTTTTT.

The chain uses TRBV2 and TRBJ2-1; D is possibly TRBD2 (7 bases). V was clipped by 5 bases and J by 0 bases, with 11 bases between them. The length of the CDR3 is 15 residues. From germline, CDR1 is SNHLY and CDR2 FYNNEI. In DNA, the CDR3 is TGTGCCAGCAGTTGGGAGGGACACTCCTACAATGAGCAGTTCTTC. Protein sequence: CASSWEGHSYNEQFF.

The chain is built from TRBV5-1 and TRBJ1-4, with TRBD1 matching 7 bases. Germline lookup yields CDR1 SGHRS and CDR2 YFSETQ. The length of the CDR3 is 13 residues. The trim removed 3 bases at V and 6 bases at J, leaving 2 bases unmatched. CDR3 DNA sequence: TGCGCCAGCAGCTCCGGACAGGATGAAAAACTGTTTTTT. This gives the protein CASSSGQDEKLFF.